The sequence of this T cell receptor beta chain was determined in a study of T cells after yellow fever vaccination (dated by TCRdb to between 2018 and 2020). Turning to the overall study: The SMART-Seq v4 Ultra Low Input RNA kit was used to prepare libraries from fractions with low cell numbers. To track T-cell clones before and after primary and booster YFV17D yellow fever vaccination, bulk TCR alpha and beta repertoires were sequenced longitudinally. The cohort comprised two healthy male donors, one aged 18 to 30 and one aged 30 to 39 years. Blood was drawn at multiple timepoints before and after primary and secondary immunization, with bulk PBMC replicates and cell subsets isolated.

In regard to this clonotype: No cognate antigen has been identified for it. Base-call qualities are not available, and no considerably larger clone is one nucleotide away.

Reading the germline V gene (reference sequence) gives CDR1 MNHEY and CDR2 SMNVEV. Measured from the cysteine to the phenylalanine, the CDR3 is 13 residues long. Only CDR3 DNA is held: 39 bases, read in frame from base 1. Per the publication, the treatment or condition label means: live attenuated yellow fever vaccine strain. At each blood-draw timepoint, two biological replicates of bulk PBMCs were collected. A standard Ficoll-Paque protocol was used to isolate PBMCs from peripheral blood. RNA was extracted with TriZol from bulk PBMCs, CD4 and CD8 fractions, and dextramer-positive and dextramer-negative fractions. What the study reported, not specific to this receptor: Compared with the primary T-cell response, the secondary T-cell response was weaker but faster, peaking on day 5 rather than day 15. FACS-sorted repertoires could contain abundant contaminating clonotypes from the bulk population, so computational filtering was required. Most clones expanded after primary vaccination (96% of CD4 and 80% to 90% of CD8) were re-detected after the booster, suggesting that broad memory maintenance occurred. A small fraction of clonotypes showed up in both the CD4 and CD8 compartments, probably as a result of convergent recombination. Because only two donors were included in the study, the extent to which the findings can be generalized is limited.

Synthesis of TCR cDNA relied on 5'RACE template switching, a step that introduced a universal primer site along with unique molecular identifiers. Priming of cDNA synthesis was performed from both the TCR alpha and TCR beta constant segments. Library amplification involved two PCR steps, and the second step added sample barcodes and sequencing adapters. Sequencing of the libraries was done on either Illumina HiSeq 2500 (2x100 bp) or NovaSeq (2x150 bp). From the authors' description of their analysis: MIGEC handled demultiplexing of reads and collapsing into UMI consensus sequences, while MiXCR performed V(D)J alignment. Using edgeR on replicate PBMC samples, clonotypes were called vaccine-responding if FDR was below 0.01 and the log2 fold change was above 5 up to day 15. CD4 or CD8 identity was assigned to each bulk clonotype according to whether the clonotype was present at higher abundance in the sequenced CD4 repertoire or the sequenced CD8 repertoire. Clones were called with MiXCR by TCRdb after fastp trimmed the public reads at Q25, and only in-frame beta chains were retained. When rows share a CDR3 protein, they turn into one entry using the most common DNA and genes. The V and J calls, along with clone size, are taken from TCRdb and not from the paper's own processing. This sample holds a few hundred thousand distinct CDR3 sequences; 19% were observed only once. The ten largest clones capture roughly an eighth of the sample.

The sample consisted of PBMCs, taken 15 days after the yellow fever booster vaccination. The chain joins TRBV27 to TRBJ2-1, with the D gene tentatively TRBD1 or TRBD2, based on 5 matching bases in each. The receptor was isolated from a man aged 25-40 years who received the YFV17D yellow fever vaccine. The nucleotide sequence is given as TGTGTCCTAAAGGGGAGTTCTTACAATGAGCAGTTCTTC. This is translated as CVLKGSSYNEQFF.